A selection of T cell receptor beta chains follows, all from one sample in a study of stem cell transplantation in POMP-related autoinflammatory disease. Data came from immunoSEQ multiplex PCR; TCRdb stores just in-frame clones and leaves some out. This repertoire shows approximately 30,000 clones, around 90% found once; its top ten account for over 0.6%. The starting material was CD4+ T cells from PBMCs, obtained before stem cell transplantation. The receptors originated from a human donor with POMP-related autoinflammation and immune dysregulation (PRAID). CDR3s include the opening cysteine and the closing phenylalanine or tryptophan.

V gene: TRBV29-1
J gene: TRBJ2-5
CDR3 protein: CSVMSGETGGTQYF

V gene: TRBV11-2
J gene: TRBJ2-4
CDR3 protein: CASSPKSRGGDIQYF

V gene: TRBV5-6
J gene: TRBJ2-1
CDR3 protein: CASSLVEGNVYNEQFF

V gene: TRBV9
J gene: TRBJ1-4
CDR3 protein: CTSGEGAAKEKLFF

V gene: TRBV2
J gene: TRBJ2-7
CDR3 protein: CASSVTTEQYF

V gene: TRBV5-5
J gene: TRBJ1-1
CDR3 protein: CASTHGGGRPNTEAFF

V gene: TRBV19
J gene: TRBJ2-1
CDR3 protein: CASSPLAGAYNEQFF

V gene: TRBV2
J gene: TRBJ1-5
CDR3 protein: CASSEDRGGQPQHF

V gene: TRBV4-2
J gene: TRBJ2-3
CDR3 protein: CASSQEVPDTQYF

V gene: TRBV2
J gene: TRBJ1-5
CDR3 protein: CASRGQGGGRPQHF

V gene: TRBV19
J gene: TRBJ2-5
CDR3 protein: CASSIGASGTQETQYF

V gene: TRBV28
J gene: TRBJ2-1
CDR3 protein: CASSSPSSGSNEQFF

V gene: TRBV19
J gene: TRBJ1-4
CDR3 protein: CASTPGQWFEKLFF

V gene: TRBV7-9
J gene: -
CDR3 protein: CASSSARGSGRTHEQYF

V gene: TRBV9
J gene: TRBJ2-2
CDR3 protein: CASSVEGTGELFF

V gene: TRBV2
J gene: TRBJ2-2
CDR3 protein: CASSEVNRVPGELFF

V gene: TRBV5-1
J gene: TRBJ2-1
CDR3 protein: CASVQQEGRNEQFF

V gene: TRBV5-6
J gene: TRBJ2-1
CDR3 protein: CASSYYANRGGRANEQFF

V gene: TRBV2
J gene: TRBJ2-3
CDR3 protein: CASSEFVGLKERDTQYF

V gene: TRBV5-1
J gene: TRBJ2-1
CDR3 protein: CASSWTSGSSYNEQFF

V gene: TRBV5-5
J gene: TRBJ2-3
CDR3 protein: CASSLVRTGWTDTQYF

V gene: TRBV27
J gene: TRBJ1-1
CDR3 protein: CASSQTEETEAFF

V gene: TRBV20-1
J gene: TRBJ2-5
CDR3 protein: CSASQETQYF

V gene: TRBV2
J gene: TRBJ2-1
CDR3 protein: CASSESSYNEQFF

V gene: TRBV4-2
J gene: TRBJ2-5
CDR3 protein: CASSQDSPGTFQETQYF

V gene: TRBV5-1
J gene: TRBJ2-1
CDR3 protein: CASRSTSGDHSYNEQFF

V gene: TRBV4-1
J gene: TRBJ1-2
CDR3 protein: CASSQGTYSDYGYTF

V gene: TRBV11-1
J gene: TRBJ1-1
CDR3 protein: CASSQQSGNTEAFF

V gene: TRBV19
J gene: TRBJ1-1
CDR3 protein: CASTPGGVLNGRVAFF